Sequencing of this T cell receptor beta chain was carried out in a study of PD-L1 blockade in urothelial cancer. Looking at the study overall: Male sex and bladder-origin urothelial cancer were recorded for about 85% of the roughly 30 patients. Analyses used blood from 3 weeks (second dose) and 6 weeks after treatment start.

Some clones are missing from TCRdb's copy, which holds only in-frame ones; the method was immunoSEQ multiplex PCR. Of more than 90,000 clones listed, more than 85% are singletons. This clone has only one observation. The time point was: peripheral blood 6 weeks after treatment start. This receptor was taken from a man between 60 and 70 years old with urothelial cancer. This sample comprised PBMCs, obtained around atezolizumab (anti-PD-L1) treatment.

This chain's CDR3 is CASSSWTSGRNEQYF. For the CDR3, the DNA is TGCGCCAGCAGCTCCTGGACTAGCGGGAGAAACGAGCAGTACTTC. J is TRBJ2-7 and V is TRBV5-1; 13 positions agree with TRBD2. The CDR3 loop spans 15 amino acids. Germline V lookup: CDR1 SGHRS, CDR2 YFSETQ. The V segment lost 3 bases and the J segment 5 bases; nucleotides outside the gene matches: 5.